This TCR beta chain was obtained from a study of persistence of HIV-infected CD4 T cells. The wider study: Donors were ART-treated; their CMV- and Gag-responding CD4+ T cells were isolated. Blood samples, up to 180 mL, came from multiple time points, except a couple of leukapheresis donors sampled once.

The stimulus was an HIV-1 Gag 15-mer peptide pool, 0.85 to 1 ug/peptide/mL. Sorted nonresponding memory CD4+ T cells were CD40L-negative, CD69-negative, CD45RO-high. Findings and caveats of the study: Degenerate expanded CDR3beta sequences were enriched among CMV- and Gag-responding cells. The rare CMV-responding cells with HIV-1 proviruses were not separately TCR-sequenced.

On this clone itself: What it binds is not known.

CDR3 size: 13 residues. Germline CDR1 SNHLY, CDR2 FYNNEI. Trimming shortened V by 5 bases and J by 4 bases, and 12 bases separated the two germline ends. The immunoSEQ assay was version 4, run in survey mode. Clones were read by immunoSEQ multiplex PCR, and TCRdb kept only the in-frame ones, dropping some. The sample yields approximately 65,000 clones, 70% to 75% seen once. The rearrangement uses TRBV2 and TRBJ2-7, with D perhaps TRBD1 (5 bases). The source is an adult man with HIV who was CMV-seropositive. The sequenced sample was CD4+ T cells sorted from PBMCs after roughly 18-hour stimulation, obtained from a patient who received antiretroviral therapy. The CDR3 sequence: CASSLQGTYEQYF. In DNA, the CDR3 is TGTGCCAGCAGTCTTCAGGGAACATACGAGCAGTACTTC.